This TCR beta chain appears in the sequencing data of a study of cytomegalovirus exposure and HLA in healthy donors. Turning to the study itself: An early data release held tens of millions of unique TCRs from HLA-typed donors. Study-level points and caveats: Later analysis identified 17,000 or so TCR beta sequences associated with HLA alleles, using a false discovery rate threshold of 0.05. Both high specificity and high sensitivity reportedly marked the classifier's diagnosis of cytomegalovirus status.

Healthy people donating bone marrow made up the donors. A note on this clone: The antigen remains undetermined. This CDR3 is also generated by other DNA sequences in the sample.

This CDR3 has 13 amino acids. V was pared by 2 bases and J by 0 bases, with 6 bases between. Germline V gene lookup returns CDR1 SGDLS and CDR2 YYNGEE. The PCR used 60 Vbeta and 13 Jbeta primers. Sequenced by immunoSEQ multiplex PCR; TCRdb stores in-frame clones only, minus some. The repertoire holds under 300,000 clones, with about nine tenths as singletons. The V gene is TRBV9, the J gene TRBJ2-7, with D perhaps matching TRBD2 (6 bases). This receptor was taken from a girl aged 2 to 10 in good health and CMV-seronegative. The sample was PBMCs. The CDR3 sequence: CASSVGSSYEQYF. CDR3 coding DNA: TGTGCCAGCAGCGTCGGGAGCTCCTACGAGCAGTACTTC.